This T cell receptor beta chain was documented in a study of T-cell reconstitution after alpha-beta-depleted transplantation in children. This clonotype showed up just a few times. Antigen specificity is unknown. Using unique molecular identifiers, the investigators prepared the TCRbeta library. TCRdb itself ran the PCR reads through MiXCR, one entry per CDR3 protein. The sample holds about 420,000 distinct CDR3 sequences, under 20% seen once. Study outcomes and limitations: Day-60 TCRbeta diversity that was high in some patients was derived from surviving recipient T cells and thymic progenitors. T-cell counts and diversity at one year post-transplant came mainly from newly produced T cells. Several hundred graft clones that had expanded were reportedly the source of alpha-beta T cells about two months after transplant.

The CDR3 is made up of 15 amino acids. Looked up from germline, CDR1 is MGHDK and CDR2 is SYGVNS. V shed 6 bases and J shed 6 bases, with 17 bases lying between them. The TCR comes from a boy in the first two years of life who had a stem cell transplant for Wiskott-Aldrich syndrome, so the T cells may come from the graft donor. Sequenced here: PBMCs, mostly from graft donor cells, sampled 360 days after TCRalphabeta/CD19-depleted stem cell transplant. The V and J genes are TRBV25-1 and TRBJ2-2; D call uncertain. Here the CDR3 reads CASSASGRRAGELFF. The CDR3 DNA is TGTGCCAGCAGCGCGTCGGGTAGAAGGGCCGGGGAGCTGTTTTTT. Complete variable domain (other parts from reference TRBV25-1 and TRBJ2-2): EADIYQTPRYLVIGTGKKITLECSQTMGHDKMYWYQQDPGMELHLIHYSYGVNSTEKGDLSSESTVSRIRTEHFPLTLESARPSHTSQYLCASSASGRRAGELFFGEGSRLTVL.